Listed here are 17 T cell receptor beta chains from one sample, sequenced in a study of T cell repertoires in cytomegalovirus infection. For these TCRs, the target antigens are not known. From the reads, TCRdb called clonotypes with MiXCR, one entry per CDR3 protein. There are a few hundred thousand distinct CDR3 sequences in the sample; under 35% occur only once, and roughly 20% lies in the top ten. The material sequenced was cultured PBMCs, taken from culture after CMV antigen stimulation. The receptors stem from a human donor in good health (CMV status not recorded). Some clones in this sample may be carry-over from other donors' samples.

The chain is built from TRBV7-9 and TRBJ1-1, with D uncertain. Deletions cut 3 bases from V and 5 bases from J, with 10 bases between. CDR3 length: 13 residues. The germline CDR1 and CDR2 sequences are SEHNR and FQNEAQ (reference sequence). The CDR3 reads CASSLSGQTEAFF. CDR3 coding DNA: TGTGCCAGCAGCTTGAGCGGGCAGACTGAAGCTTTCTTT.

This sequence joins TRBV12-3 or TRBV12-4 and TRBJ1-3; D is perhaps TRBD1 (6 bases). This CDR3 region has 14 residues. The V end was cut by 8 bases, the J end by 4 bases, with 15 bases between. CDR3 bases: TGTGCCAGCGCGTCCGGGACACTCGGAAACACCATATATTTT. This sequence encodes CASASGTLGNTIYF.

This clonotype has a handful of counts. The rearrangement joins TRBV23-1 to TRBJ2-7, with D perhaps matching TRBD1 or TRBD2 (5 bases each). TRBV23-1 is classed as an ORF, of uncertain function. The V end was cut by 1 base, the J end by 2 bases, with 27 bases between. This CDR3 contains 20 residues. The CDR3 sequence: CASSQWGLTGPTLKPYEQYF. In nucleotides, the CDR3 is TGCGCCAGCAGTCAATGGGGCCTCACGGGGCCTACTTTAAAACCCTACGAGCAGTACTTC.

This clonotype showed up many times. The chain couples TRBV7-6 to TRBJ2-3, with 9 bases identical to TRBD2. The CDR3 consists of 18 residues. Germline loops: CDR1 SGHVS, CDR2 FNYEAQ. With V trimmed by 5 bases and J by 0 bases, 12 bases remained unmatched. This chain's CDR3 is CASSLRQYTSGSTDTQYF. CDR3 nucleotide sequence: TGTGCCAGCAGCCTTCGGCAGTACACTAGCGGGAGCACAGATACGCAGTATTTT.

This clonotype was found a few times. The J gene is TRBJ1-5, the V gene TRBV12-3 or TRBV12-4; D uncertain. The CDR3 has 11 residues. Trimming stripped 3 bases from V and 3 bases from J, with 0 bases between. CDR3 DNA: TGTGCCAGCAGTTTCAATCAGCCCCAGCATTTT. Encoded protein: CASSFNQPQHF.

In this sample, this clonotype turned up a few times. The chain uses TRBV27 and TRBJ2-7; possibly TRBD1 for D (6 bases). The CDR3 has 12 residues. Germline lookup yields CDR1 MNHEY and CDR2 SMNVEV (reference sequence). The V end was cut by 2 bases, the J end by 5 bases, with 7 bases between. The CDR3 protein is CASSLDRHEQYF. The CDR3 DNA sequence: TGTGCCAGCAGTTTAGACAGGCACGAGCAGTACTTC.

This clonotype was seen more than once but under ten times. This rearrangement joins TRBV7-3 to TRBJ2-1; TRBD2 matches 11 bases. The germline V gene has CDR1 SGHTA and CDR2 FQGTGA. The CDR3 length is 15 residues. The V and J ends lost 1 base and 8 bases, in that order; junction bases with no gene match: 4. This CDR3 reads CASSLIAGGNHEQFF. CDR3 coding DNA: TGTGCCAGCAGCTTAATAGCGGGGGGGAACCATGAGCAGTTCTTC.

The V and J genes are TRBV7-8 and TRBJ2-7, with TRBD1 as a possible D gene (6 bases). The germline V gene has CDR1 SGHVS and CDR2 FQNEAQ. V lost 4 bases to trimming and J lost 3 bases, with 16 bases between them. The CDR3 length is 15 residues. Here the CDR3 reads CASSSSGTLIYEQYF. CDR3 DNA sequence: TGTGCCAGCAGCTCTTCGGGGACACTCATCTACGAGCAGTACTTC.

The chain links TRBV20-1 to TRBJ2-5; no definite D call. Germline CDR1 DFQATT, CDR2 SNEGSKA (reference sequence). The germline V and J ends were trimmed by 0 bases and 2 bases, with 7 bases remaining between them. This CDR3 is 13 amino acids long. In DNA form, the CDR3 reads TGCAGTGCTAGAGATGGTAGTCAAGAGACCCAGTACTTC. This encodes CSARDGSQETQYF.

In this sample, this clonotype turned up a few times. This sequence joins TRBV20-1 and TRBJ2-4, with D tentatively TRBD1 or TRBD2 (5 bases each). From germline, CDR1 is DFQATT and CDR2 SNEGSKA (reference sequence). The CDR3 has 13 amino acids. V was pared by 6 bases and J by 6 bases, with 15 bases between. As DNA, the CDR3 is TGCAGTGCAAAACAGGCCGGGGCAAACATTCAGTACTTC. Its protein is CSAKQAGANIQYF.

In its sample, this clonotype was seen a few times. The chain uses TRBV28 and TRBJ2-1, with 11 bases identical to TRBD2. With V trimmed by 6 bases and J by 9 bases, 13 bases remained unmatched. Germline CDR1 is MDHEN and CDR2 is SYDVKM. The CDR3 sequence is 16 residues long. The CDR3 coding sequence is TGTGCCAGCAGGCCGCGACTAGCGGGATTCCCATTTGAGCAGTTCTTC. As protein: CASRPRLAGFPFEQFF. The entire variable domain, with the rest obtained from reference TRBV28 and TRBJ2-1, is as follows: DVKVTQSSRYLVKRTGEKVFLECVQDMDHENMFWYRQDPGLGLRLIYFSYDVKMKEKGDIPEGYSVSREKKERFSLILESASTNQTSMYLCASRPRLAGFPFEQFFGPGTRLTVL.

The chain carries TRBV28 and TRBJ2-5; D remains ambiguous. In germline, CDR1 is MDHEN, CDR2 SYDVKM. This CDR3 spans 15 amino acids. V lost 6 bases, J lost 0 bases, and 14 bases lay in between. CDR3 DNA sequence: TGTGCCAGCAGCCAACGCCGAGTGTACCAAGAGACCCAGTACTTC. Amino acid sequence: CASSQRRVYQETQYF.

CDR3 nucleotide sequence: TGTGCCAGCAGCTTGATCGCGACAGCGAACACCGGGGAGCTGTTTTTT. Translated: CASSLIATANTGELFF. This chain links TRBV5-8 with TRBJ2-2, with D possibly matching TRBD1 (5 bases). CDR1 and CDR2 (germline): SGHTS, YDEGEE. This CDR3 has 16 residues. Trimming shortened V by 1 base and J by 0 bases, and 10 bases separated the two germline ends.

This clonotype has only a few counts. The chain couples TRBV7-2 to TRBJ1-3; D ambiguous. Between the trimmed V and J ends, which lost 0 bases and 4 bases, there was a span of 13 bases. This CDR3 spans 16 amino acids. Germline CDR1 is SGHTA and CDR2 is FQGNSA. As DNA, the CDR3 is TGTGCCAGCAGCTTAGCGCAGGCAGCCAACGGAAACACCATATATTTT. This encodes CASSLAQAANGNTIYF.

The chain joins TRBV12-3 or TRBV12-4 to TRBJ2-1; TRBD2 is a possible D gene (6 bases). This CDR3 is built from 14 residues. The V end lost 4 bases, the J end lost 7 bases, and 14 bases lay between the germline ends. The CDR3 loop is CASSSLGRSNEQFF. Here the CDR3 DNA reads TGTGCCAGCAGTTCTCTAGGGAGGAGTAATGAGCAGTTCTTC.

DNA for the CDR3: TGTGCCAGCAGCCAAGAAGCACCATTAGCCGGGGGGGCCGCGGATACGCAGTATTTT. Amino acid sequence: CASSQEAPLAGGAADTQYF. This chain uses TRBV4-2 with TRBJ2-3; 8 bases are shared with TRBD2. The V segment lost 0 bases and the J segment 6 bases; nucleotides outside the gene matches: 17. The CDR3 sequence is 19 residues long. Per the germline V gene, CDR1 is LGHNA and CDR2 is YNFKEQ.

Many counts were recorded for this clonotype. The genes are TRBV5-6 and TRBJ1-1, with 9 bases that match TRBD1. Germline V gene lookup returns CDR1 SGHDT and CDR2 YYEEEE. There are 12 residues in the CDR3. V lost 3 bases and J lost 8; bases outside the gene matches: 2. Here the CDR3 reads CASSSDRGEAFF. In DNA form, the CDR3 reads TGTGCCAGCAGCTCGGACAGGGGCGAAGCTTTCTTT. The full variable domain, its missing parts supplied by reference TRBV5-6 and TRBJ1-1, is DAGVTQSPTHLIKTRGQQVTLRCSPKSGHDTVSWYQQALGQGPQFIFQYYEEEERQRGNFPDRFSGHQFPNYSSELNVNALLLGDSALYLCASSSDRGEAFFGQGTRLTVV.